This TCR beta chain is from a study of early T cells in non-severe SARS-CoV-2 infection (dated by TCRdb to the early 2020s). In terms of the full investigation: Because TCR sequencing relied on bulk RNA taken from unsorted whole blood, pairing of alpha and beta chains was not possible. General findings and caveats noted by the study authors: VDJdb matching was skewed toward anti-spike CD8 responses, so virus-specific expansions were likely underestimated and private and CD4 specificities were missed.

The CDR3 sequence holds 15 residues, the cysteine and phenylalanine included. Only the CDR3 region is kept as DNA, spanning 45 bases read in frame from base 1. Trimming takes 6 bases from V and 2 bases from J, and the germline ends sit 17 bases apart. From the germline V gene, CDR1 is SNHLY and CDR2 is FYNNEI. The method was 5' RACE. This sample was sequenced with a NextSeq 500. Unique molecular identifiers were attached to individual cDNA molecules in the TCR library protocol so that sequencing error and PCR bias could be corrected. Both TCR alpha and beta chains were sequenced, and tight co-correlation was observed between alpha and beta sequence abundances in each sample. Per the original workflow: Decombinator V4 was used to annotate the V gene, J gene and CDR3 of the TCR sequences. Expanded TCRs were defined as changing significantly between any two time points under a Poisson model with p below 0.0001. TCR abundances were normalised to the total number of TCRs sequenced per sample and were expressed as counts per million. MAIT TCRs were defined by TRAV1-2 paired with TRAJ12, TRAJ20 or TRAJ33, and iNKT TCRs by TRAV10 paired with TRAJ18. VDJdb, accessed on 1 November 2021, was searched for TCRs annotated for CMV, EBV and SARS-CoV-2, and TCRs annotated for more than one antigen were excluded. TCRdb redid the processing of the public reads, applying fastp at Q25 and MiXCR, and retained in-frame beta chains. When rows share a CDR3 protein, they turn into one entry using the most common DNA and genes. These V and J calls originate from TCRdb's pipeline instead of the authors' own analysis. For this sample the table gives about 63,000 distinct CDR3 sequences, of which approximately 13% were detected only once. The ten biggest clones cover approximately 4.7% of the sample.

Of note for this clonotype: What antigen it recognizes has not been identified. No per-base quality is available; no much larger clone lies one base away.

This was a case-control study nested in a cohort of healthcare workers in London, UK, who had nasopharyngeal swab PCR tests and blood samples taken every week. Healthcare workers were recruited between 23 and 31 March 2020, during the week of the UK lockdown, and were followed weekly for up to roughly 15 weeks. This receptor was taken from an adult who was a healthcare worker with PCR-confirmed SARS-CoV-2 infection or an uninfected control (not recorded which). In this chain, TRBV2 is recombined with TRBJ2-7; the D segment could be TRBD1, given 6 matching bases. The specimen sequenced was whole blood. This receptor has the CDR3 CASSSGAGFPYEQYF. The bases are TGTGCCAGCAGCTCAGGGGCAGGGTTCCCCTACGAGCAGTACTTC.